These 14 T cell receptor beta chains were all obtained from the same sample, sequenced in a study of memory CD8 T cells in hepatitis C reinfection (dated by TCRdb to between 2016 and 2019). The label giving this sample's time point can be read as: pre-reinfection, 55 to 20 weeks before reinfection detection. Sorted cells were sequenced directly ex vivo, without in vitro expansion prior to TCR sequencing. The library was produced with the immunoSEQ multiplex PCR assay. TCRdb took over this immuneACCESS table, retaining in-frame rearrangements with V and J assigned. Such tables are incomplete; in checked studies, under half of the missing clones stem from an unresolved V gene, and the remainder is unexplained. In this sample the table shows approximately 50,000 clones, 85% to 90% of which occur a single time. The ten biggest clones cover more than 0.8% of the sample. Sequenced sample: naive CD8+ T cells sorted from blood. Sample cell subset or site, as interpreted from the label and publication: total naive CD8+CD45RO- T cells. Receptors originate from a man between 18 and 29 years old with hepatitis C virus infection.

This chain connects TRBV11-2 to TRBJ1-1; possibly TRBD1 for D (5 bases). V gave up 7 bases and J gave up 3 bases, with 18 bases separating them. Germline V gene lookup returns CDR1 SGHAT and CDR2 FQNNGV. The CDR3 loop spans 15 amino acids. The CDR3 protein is CASNTWGGKDTEAFF. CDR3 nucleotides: TGTGCCAGCAACACGTGGGGGGGTAAGGACACTGAAGCTTTCTTT.

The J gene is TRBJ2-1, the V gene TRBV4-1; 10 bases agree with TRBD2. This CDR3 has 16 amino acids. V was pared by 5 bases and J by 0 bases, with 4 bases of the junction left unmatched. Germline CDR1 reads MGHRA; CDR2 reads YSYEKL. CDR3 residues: CASSSSGGSSYNEQFF. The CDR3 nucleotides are TGCGCCAGCAGCTCTAGCGGGGGTAGCTCCTACAATGAGCAGTTCTTC.

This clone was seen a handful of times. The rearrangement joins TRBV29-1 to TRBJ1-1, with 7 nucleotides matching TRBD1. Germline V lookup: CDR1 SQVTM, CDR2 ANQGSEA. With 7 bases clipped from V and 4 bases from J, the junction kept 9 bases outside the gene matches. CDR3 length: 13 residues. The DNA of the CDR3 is TGCAGCGCCCTGACAGGGTCGAGCACTGAAGCTTTCTTT. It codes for CSALTGSSTEAFF.

DNA for the CDR3: TGTGCCAGCAGCTTAAGGTCAGGGGGGAACACTGAAGCTTTCTTT. Encoded protein: CASSLRSGGNTEAFF. This sequence joins TRBV13 and TRBJ1-1; 7 bases line up with TRBD1. The CDR3 contains 15 residues. V lost 2 bases and J lost 1; bases outside the gene matches: 4. The germline V gene has CDR1 PRHDT and CDR2 FYEKMQ (reference sequence).

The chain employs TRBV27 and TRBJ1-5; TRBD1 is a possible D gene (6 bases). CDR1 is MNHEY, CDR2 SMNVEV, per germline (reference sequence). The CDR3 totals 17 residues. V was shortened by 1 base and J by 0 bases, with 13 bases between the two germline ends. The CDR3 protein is CASSLWGGLGSNQPQHF. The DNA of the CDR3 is TGTGCCAGCAGTTTATGGGGGGGGCTAGGTAGCAATCAGCCCCAGCATTTT.

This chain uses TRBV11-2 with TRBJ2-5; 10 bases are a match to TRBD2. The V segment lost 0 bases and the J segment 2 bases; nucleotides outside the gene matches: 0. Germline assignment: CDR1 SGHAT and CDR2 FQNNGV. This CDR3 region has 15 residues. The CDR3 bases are TGTGCCAGCAGCTTAGAAGCGGGGGGGCAAGAGACCCAGTACTTC. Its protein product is CASSLEAGGQETQYF.

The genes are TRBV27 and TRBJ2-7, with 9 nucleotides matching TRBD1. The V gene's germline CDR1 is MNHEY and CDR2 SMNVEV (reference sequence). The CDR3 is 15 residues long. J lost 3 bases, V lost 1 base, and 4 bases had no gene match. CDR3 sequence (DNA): TGTGCCAGCAGTTTATGGTCGGGACAGGGCTACGAGCAGTACTTC. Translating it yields CASSLWSGQGYEQYF.

CDR3 nucleotides: TGTGCCAGCAGCTTAGCATTCGGACTAGCTGGCGATGAGCAGTTCTTC. It yields the protein CASSLAFGLAGDEQFF. The chain combines TRBV11-3 with TRBJ2-1, with 8 bases aligning to TRBD2. CDR1 is SGHNT and CDR2 is YENEEA in the germline V gene. V shed 1 base, J shed 8 bases, and the junction held 10 bases outside the gene matches. The CDR3 length is 16 residues.

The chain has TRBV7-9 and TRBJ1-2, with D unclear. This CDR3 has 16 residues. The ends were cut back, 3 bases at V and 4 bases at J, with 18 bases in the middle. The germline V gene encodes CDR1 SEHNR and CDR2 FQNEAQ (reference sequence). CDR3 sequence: CASSLIIGETSYGYTF. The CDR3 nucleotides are TGTGCCAGCAGCTTGATAATCGGGGAAACCAGCTATGGCTACACCTTC.

The CDR3 spells CASSYSSGSETQYF. The CDR3 DNA reads TGTGCCAGCAGTTACTCGAGTGGGAGCGAGACCCAGTACTTC. The J gene is TRBJ2-5, the V gene TRBV6-5; perhaps TRBD2 as D (5 bases). V gave up 0 bases and J gave up 5 bases, with 10 bases separating them. The germline V gene encodes CDR1 MNHEY and CDR2 SVGAGI. This CDR3 has 14 amino acids.

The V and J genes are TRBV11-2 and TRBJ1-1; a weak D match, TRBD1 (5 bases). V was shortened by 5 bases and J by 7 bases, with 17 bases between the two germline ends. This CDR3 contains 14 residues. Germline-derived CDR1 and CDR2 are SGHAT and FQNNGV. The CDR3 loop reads CASSQPPQEFEAFF. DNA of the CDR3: TGTGCCAGCAGCCAGCCCCCACAGGAGTTTGAAGCTTTCTTT.

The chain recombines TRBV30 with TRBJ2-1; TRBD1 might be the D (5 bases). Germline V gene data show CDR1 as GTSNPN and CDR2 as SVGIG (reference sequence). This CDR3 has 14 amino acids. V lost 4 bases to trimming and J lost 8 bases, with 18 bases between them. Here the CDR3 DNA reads TGTGCCTGGACCACTATGGGGCTGCAGGATGAGCAGTTCTTC. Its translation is CAWTTMGLQDEQFF. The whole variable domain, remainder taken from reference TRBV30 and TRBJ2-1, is SQTIHQWPATLVQPVGSPLSLECTVEGTSNPNLYWYRQAAGRGLQLLFYSVGIGQISSEVPQNLSASRPQDRQFILSSKKLLLSDSGFYLCAWTTMGLQDEQFFGPGTRLTVL.

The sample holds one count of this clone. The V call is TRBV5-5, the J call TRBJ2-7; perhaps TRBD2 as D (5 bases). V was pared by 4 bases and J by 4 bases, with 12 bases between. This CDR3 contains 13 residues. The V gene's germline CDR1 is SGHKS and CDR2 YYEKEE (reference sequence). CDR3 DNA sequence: TGTGCCAGCAGCGTAATCACTAGTTACGAGCAGTACTTC. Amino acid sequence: CASSVITSYEQYF. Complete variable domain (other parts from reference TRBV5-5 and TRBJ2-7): DAGVTQSPTHLIKTRGQQVTLRCSPISGHKSVSWYQQVLGQGPQFIFQYYEKEERGRGNFPDRFSARQFPNYSSELNVNALLLGDSALYLCASSVITSYEQYFGPGTRLTVT.

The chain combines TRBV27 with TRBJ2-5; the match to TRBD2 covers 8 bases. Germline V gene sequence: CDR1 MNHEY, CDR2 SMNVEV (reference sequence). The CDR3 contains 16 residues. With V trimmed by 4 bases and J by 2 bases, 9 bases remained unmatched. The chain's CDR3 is CASSSVAGSLQETQYF. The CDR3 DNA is TGTGCCAGCAGTTCGGTAGCGGGGTCCCTACAAGAGACCCAGTACTTC.